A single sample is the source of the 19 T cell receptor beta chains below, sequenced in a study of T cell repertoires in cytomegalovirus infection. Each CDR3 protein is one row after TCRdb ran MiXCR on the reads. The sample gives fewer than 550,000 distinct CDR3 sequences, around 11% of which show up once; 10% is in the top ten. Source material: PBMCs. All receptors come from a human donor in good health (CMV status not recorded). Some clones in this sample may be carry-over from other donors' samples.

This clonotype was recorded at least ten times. CDR3 bases: TGTGCCAGCAGCAAGCCGGGACAGGGGCCGCTCTTAAATGAAAAACTGTTTTTT. Translated, it gives CASSKPGQGPLLNEKLFF. This sequence joins TRBV11-2 and TRBJ1-4; 10 nucleotides agree with TRBD1. Trimming took 5 bases from V and 5 from J; bases not matched to a gene: 14. Germline V gene sequence: CDR1 SGHAT, CDR2 FQNNGV. The CDR3 has 18 amino acids.

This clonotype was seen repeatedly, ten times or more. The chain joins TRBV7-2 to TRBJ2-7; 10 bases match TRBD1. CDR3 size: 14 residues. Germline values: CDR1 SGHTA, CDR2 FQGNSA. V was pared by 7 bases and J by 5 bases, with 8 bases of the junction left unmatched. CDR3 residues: CASTVGQGSHEQYF. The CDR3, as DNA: TGTGCCAGCACCGTGGGACAGGGGTCCCACGAGCAGTACTTC.

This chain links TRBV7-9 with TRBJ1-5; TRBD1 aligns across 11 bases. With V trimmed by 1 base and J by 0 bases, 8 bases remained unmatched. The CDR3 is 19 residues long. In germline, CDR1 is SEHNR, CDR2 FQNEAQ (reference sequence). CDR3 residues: CASSLGTGGDLNSNQPQHF. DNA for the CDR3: TGTGCCAGCAGCTTAGGGACAGGGGGCGACCTTAATAGCAATCAGCCCCAGCATTTT.

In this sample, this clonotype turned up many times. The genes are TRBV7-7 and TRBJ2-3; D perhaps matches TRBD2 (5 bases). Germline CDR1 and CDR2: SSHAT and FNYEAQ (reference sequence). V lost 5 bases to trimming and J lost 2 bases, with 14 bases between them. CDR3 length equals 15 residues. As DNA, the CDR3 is TGTGCCAGCAGCCCCGGACTGGGAGTCACAGATACGCAGTATTTT. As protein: CASSPGLGVTDTQYF.

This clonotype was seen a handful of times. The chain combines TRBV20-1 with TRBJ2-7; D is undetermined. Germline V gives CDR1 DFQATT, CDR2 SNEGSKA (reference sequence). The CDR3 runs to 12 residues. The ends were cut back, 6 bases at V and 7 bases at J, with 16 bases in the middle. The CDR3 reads CSANIPAREQYF. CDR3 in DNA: TGCAGTGCCAACATCCCAGCCAGGGAGCAGTACTTC.

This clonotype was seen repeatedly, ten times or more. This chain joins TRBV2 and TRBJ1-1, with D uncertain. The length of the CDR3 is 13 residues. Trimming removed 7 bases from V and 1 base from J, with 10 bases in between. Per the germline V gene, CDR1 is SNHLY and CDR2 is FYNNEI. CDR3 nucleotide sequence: TGTGCCAGCAAGAAGGGAGAGAACACTGAAGCTTTCTTT. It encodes CASKKGENTEAFF.

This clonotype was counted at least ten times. The CDR3 spells CASSLGLGHIPAGNQPQHF. CDR3 sequence (DNA): TGTGCCAGCAGCTTGGGCCTAGGGCACATTCCCGCGGGCAATCAGCCCCAGCATTTT. The rearrangement links TRBV7-2 to TRBJ1-5; D remains ambiguous. The germline V and J ends were trimmed by 3 bases and 2 bases, with 23 bases remaining between them. The CDR3 loop spans 19 amino acids. The V gene's germline CDR1 is SGHTA and CDR2 FQGNSA. Full variable domain (outside the CDR3, taken from reference TRBV7-2 and TRBJ1-5): GAGVSQSPSNKVTEKGKDVELRCDPISGHTALYWYRQSLGQGLEFLIYFQGNSAPDKSGLPSDRFSAERTGGSVSTLTIQRTQQEDSAVYLCASSLGLGHIPAGNQPQHFGDGTRLSIL.

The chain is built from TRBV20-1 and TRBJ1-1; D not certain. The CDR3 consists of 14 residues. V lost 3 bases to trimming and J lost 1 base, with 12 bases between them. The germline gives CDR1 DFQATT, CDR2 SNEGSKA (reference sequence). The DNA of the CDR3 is TGCAGTGCTAGGCGTCCGGGAAAGAACACTGAAGCTTTCTTT. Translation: CSARRPGKNTEAFF.

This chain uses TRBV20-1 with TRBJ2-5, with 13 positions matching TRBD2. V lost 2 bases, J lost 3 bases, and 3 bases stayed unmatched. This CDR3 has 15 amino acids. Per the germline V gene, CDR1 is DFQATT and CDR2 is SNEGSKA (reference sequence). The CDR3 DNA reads TGCAGTGCTAGAAAGGGACTAGCGGGAAAAGAGACCCAGTACTTC. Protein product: CSARKGLAGKETQYF.

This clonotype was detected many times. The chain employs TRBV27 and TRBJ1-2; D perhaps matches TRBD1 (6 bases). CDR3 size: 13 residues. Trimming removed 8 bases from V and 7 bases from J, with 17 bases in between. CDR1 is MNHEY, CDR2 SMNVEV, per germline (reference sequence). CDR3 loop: CASYRGGGSGYTF. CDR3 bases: TGTGCCAGCTACAGAGGCGGGGGCAGTGGCTACACCTTC.

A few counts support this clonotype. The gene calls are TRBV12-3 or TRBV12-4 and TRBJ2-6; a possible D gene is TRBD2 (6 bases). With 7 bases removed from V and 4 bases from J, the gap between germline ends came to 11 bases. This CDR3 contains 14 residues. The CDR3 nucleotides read TGTGCCAGCACCAGACTAGACGGGGCCAACGTCCTGACTTTC. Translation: CASTRLDGANVLTF.

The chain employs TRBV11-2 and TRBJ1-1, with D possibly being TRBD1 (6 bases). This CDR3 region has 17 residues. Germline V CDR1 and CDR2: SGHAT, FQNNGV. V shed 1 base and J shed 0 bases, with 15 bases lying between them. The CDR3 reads CASSLVSGGNMNTEAFF. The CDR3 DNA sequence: TGTGCCAGCAGCTTAGTATCGGGGGGCAACATGAACACTGAAGCTTTCTTT.

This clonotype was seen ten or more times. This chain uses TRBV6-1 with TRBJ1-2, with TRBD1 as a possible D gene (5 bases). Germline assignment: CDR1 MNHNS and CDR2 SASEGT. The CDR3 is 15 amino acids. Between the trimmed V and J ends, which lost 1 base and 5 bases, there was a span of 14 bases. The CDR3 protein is CASSEGPTGPYGYTF. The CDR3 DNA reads TGTGCCAGCAGTGAAGGCCCTACAGGACCGTATGGCTACACCTTC.

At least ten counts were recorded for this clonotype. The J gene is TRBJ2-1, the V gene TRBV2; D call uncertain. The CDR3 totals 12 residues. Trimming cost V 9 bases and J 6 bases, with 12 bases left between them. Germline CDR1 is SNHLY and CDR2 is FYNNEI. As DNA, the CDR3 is TGTGCCAGTTCCCGGTGGGGCAATGAGCAGTTCTTC. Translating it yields CASSRWGNEQFF.

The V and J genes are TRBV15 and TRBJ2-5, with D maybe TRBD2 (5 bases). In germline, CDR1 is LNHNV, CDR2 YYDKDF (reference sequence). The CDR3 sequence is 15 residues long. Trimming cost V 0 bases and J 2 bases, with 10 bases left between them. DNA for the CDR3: TGTGCCACCAGCAGAGATCTCGGGGTACAAGAGACCCAGTACTTC. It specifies CATSRDLGVQETQYF.

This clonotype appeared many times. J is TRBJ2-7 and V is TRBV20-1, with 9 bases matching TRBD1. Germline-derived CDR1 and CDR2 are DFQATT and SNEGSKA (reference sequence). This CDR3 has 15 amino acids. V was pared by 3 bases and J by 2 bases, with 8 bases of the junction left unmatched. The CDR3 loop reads CSASLGQGSTYEQYF. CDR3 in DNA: TGCAGTGCTAGTTTGGGACAGGGCTCAACCTACGAGCAGTACTTC.

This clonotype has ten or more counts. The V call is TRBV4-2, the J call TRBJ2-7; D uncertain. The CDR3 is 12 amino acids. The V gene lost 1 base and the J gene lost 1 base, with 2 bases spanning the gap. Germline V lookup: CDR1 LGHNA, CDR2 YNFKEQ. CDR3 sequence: CASSQGSYEQYF. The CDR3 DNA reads TGTGCCAGCAGCCAAGGATCCTACGAGCAGTACTTC.

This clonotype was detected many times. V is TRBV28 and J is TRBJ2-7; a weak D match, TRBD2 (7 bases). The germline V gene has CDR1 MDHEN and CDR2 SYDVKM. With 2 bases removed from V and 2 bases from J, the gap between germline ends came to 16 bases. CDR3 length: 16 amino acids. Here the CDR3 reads CASSLPMGGRAYEQYF. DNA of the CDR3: TGTGCCAGCAGTTTACCTATGGGGGGGCGAGCCTACGAGCAGTACTTC.

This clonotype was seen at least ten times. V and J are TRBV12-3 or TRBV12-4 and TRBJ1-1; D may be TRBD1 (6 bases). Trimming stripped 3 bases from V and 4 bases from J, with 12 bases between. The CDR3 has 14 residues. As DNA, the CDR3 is TGTGCCAGCAGTTTGGGGGCTCAGGTCACTGAAGCTTTCTTT. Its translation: CASSLGAQVTEAFF.